This entry lists 10 T cell receptor beta chains sequenced from one sample in a study of blood T cell repertoires in COVID-19. The data were produced by immunoSEQ multiplex PCR, yet TCRdb's version contains in-frame clones alone and is incomplete. Here the sample spans about 120,000 clones, 87% being singletons. Sequencing input: peripheral blood. These receptors were taken from a woman in her seventies with acute or convalescent COVID-19.

The chain combines TRBV18 with TRBJ2-2; possibly TRBD1 for D (5 bases). The CDR3 extends over 15 amino acids. V lost 3 bases, J lost 3 bases, and 11 bases lay in between. Germline V gene lookup returns CDR1 KGHSH and CDR2 LQKENI. CDR3 protein: CASSPWGQDTGELFF. The CDR3, as DNA: TGTGCCAGCTCACCTTGGGGCCAGGACACCGGGGAGCTGTTTTTT.

This clone was picked up a small number of times. The V gene is TRBV18, the J gene TRBJ1-1; 9 nucleotides agree with TRBD1. The germline gives CDR1 KGHSH, CDR2 LQKENI. V dropped 4 bases and J dropped 4; count of bases not matched to a gene: 13. This CDR3 has 17 amino acids. The CDR3 reads CASSQKPQGAGITEAFF. For the CDR3, the DNA is TGTGCCAGCTCACAAAAACCACAGGGGGCCGGAATCACTGAAGCTTTCTTT.

The genes are TRBV6-5 and TRBJ2-5; D unresolved. The CDR3 contains 14 residues. V gave up 4 bases and J gave up 2 bases, with 11 bases separating them. CDR1 MNHEY and CDR2 SVGAGI come from the germline V gene. In DNA, the CDR3 is TGTGCCAGCAGTTCAGGTGATGCACAAGAGACCCAGTACTTC. It yields the protein CASSSGDAQETQYF.

The chain is built from TRBV7-6 and TRBJ1-1, with a possible D match to TRBD1 (5 bases). The CDR3 runs to 16 residues. V was shortened by 0 bases and J by 1 base, with 12 bases between the two germline ends. Germline values: CDR1 SGHVS, CDR2 FNYEAQ. The CDR3 bases are TGTGCCAGCAGCTTAGCGCATGGGGGGTCGAACACTGAAGCTTTCTTT. Translating gives CASSLAHGGSNTEAFF.

The V call is TRBV3-1 (or the pseudogene TRBV3-2), the J call TRBJ1-6; D unresolved. This CDR3 has 15 residues. The germline V gene encodes CDR1 LGHDT and CDR2 YNNKEL (reference sequence). The V end was cut by 3 bases, the J end by 5 bases, with 11 bases between. DNA for the CDR3: TGTGCCAGCAGCCAGGGTGAGGGCCATAATTCACCCCTCCACTTT. Encoded protein: CASSQGEGHNSPLHF.

Comments on this clone: The same CDR3 arises from other DNA sequences in this sample as well. CDR3 bases: TGTGCCAGCAGTGAATCCGGCAGGGCTGAAGCTTTCTTT. It yields the protein CASSESGRAEAFF. The genes are TRBV6-1 and TRBJ1-1; maybe TRBD1 (5 bases). The ends were cut back, 2 bases at V and 6 bases at J, with 10 bases in the middle. The CDR3 spans 13 residues. Looked up from germline, CDR1 is MNHNS and CDR2 is SASEGT.

The chain recombines TRBV6-1 with TRBJ2-1; the D gene is possibly TRBD1 (5 bases). Germline values: CDR1 MNHNS, CDR2 SASEGT. The V gene lost 2 bases and the J gene lost 7 bases, with 15 bases spanning the gap. The CDR3 consists of 15 residues. The CDR3 loop is CASSEIARVGNEQFF. CDR3 coding DNA: TGTGCCAGCAGTGAAATAGCCAGGGTAGGGAATGAGCAGTTCTTC.

The chain employs TRBV23-1 and TRBJ2-7; 10 bases map to TRBD2. Being an ORF, TRBV23-1 has a function that is uncertain. The J segment lost 4 bases and the V segment lost 4 bases, leaving 10 bases of the junction unmatched. The CDR3 runs to 16 residues. The CDR3 spells CASSRGAGGLSYEQYF. The CDR3 bases are TGCGCCAGCAGTCGAGGAGCGGGGGGGCTTAGTTACGAGCAGTACTTC.

This clone was recorded a few times. V usage is TRBV3-1 (or the pseudogene TRBV3-2) and J usage is TRBJ1-1, with unresolved D. Trimming pared 4 bases from V and 1 base from J, leaving 7 bases between. The CDR3 totals 13 residues. Germline loops: CDR1 LGHDT, CDR2 YNNKEL (reference sequence). CDR3 sequence: CASSPPGNTEAFF. CDR3 in DNA: TGTGCCAGCAGCCCTCCGGGGAACACTGAAGCTTTCTTT.

V usage is TRBV28 and J usage is TRBJ1-2; a possible D gene is TRBD1 (5 bases). The germline V gene has CDR1 MDHEN and CDR2 SYDVKM. Trimming removed 4 bases from V and 7 bases from J, with 16 bases in between. The CDR3 covers 14 residues. In nucleotides, the CDR3 is TGTGCCAGCAGTTCCGCCTCCGGGGGTACTGGCTACACCTTC. This encodes CASSSASGGTGYTF.